This T cell receptor (beta chain) comes out of a study of cytomegalovirus exposure and HLA in healthy donors. In the PCR, 60 Vbeta and 13 Jbeta primers were used. Source study methods: A follow-up analysis tallied 60 million to 85 million unique TCR beta chains, 8.5 million to 14 million shared. Libraries were prepared by immunoSEQ multiplex PCR; TCRdb keeps only in-frame clonotypes and omits some of them. V, J and clone size derive from that table, while D and trimming were established from the DNA sequence. Of 150,000 to 200,000 clones listed, about three quarters were seen once; the top ten hold approximately 2.4%. Whole-study results and caveats: In vitro confirmation showed a few CMV-associated chains to be CMV antigen specific. Excluded: some indistinguishable V segments such as TRBV6-2 and TRBV6-3. Differences between HLA loci emerged in a later analysis of TCR association rates, with DRB1 most and HLA-C fewest.

The V gene end was trimmed by 0 bases and the J gene end by 0 bases; junction bases not matched to a gene: 6. This CDR3 has 20 amino acids. Germline values: CDR1 LGHNA, CDR2 YSLEER. About this clone itself: As yet, its antigen is unknown.

The receptor comes from a woman aged 40-49 years in good health and CMV-seropositive. Sequencing was carried out using PBMCs. The V gene is TRBV4-3, the J gene TRBJ2-1, with 15 positions matching TRBD2. Written as DNA, the CDR3 is TGCGCCAGCAGCCAAGACTCGGGACTAGCGGGAGGCAGCTCCTACAATGAGCAGTTCTTC. As protein: CASSQDSGLAGGSSYNEQFF.